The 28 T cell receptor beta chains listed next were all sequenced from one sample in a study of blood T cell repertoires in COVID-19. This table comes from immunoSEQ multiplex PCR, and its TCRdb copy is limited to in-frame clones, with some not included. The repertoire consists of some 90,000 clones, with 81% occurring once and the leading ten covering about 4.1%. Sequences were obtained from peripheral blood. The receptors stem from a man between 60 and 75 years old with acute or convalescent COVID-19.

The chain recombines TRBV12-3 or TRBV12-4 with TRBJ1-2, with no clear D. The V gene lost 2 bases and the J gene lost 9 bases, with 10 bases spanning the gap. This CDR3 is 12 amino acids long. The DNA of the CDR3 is TGTGCCAGCAGTTTACAGGCAGAGAGCTACACCTTC. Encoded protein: CASSLQAESYTF.

The CDR3 loop reads CASRTSNQETQYF. The CDR3 region has the DNA TGTGCCAGCAGGACAAGTAACCAAGAGACCCAGTACTTC. The chain uses TRBV6-6 and TRBJ2-5; unclear D gene. Trimming removed 6 bases from V and 0 bases from J, with 8 bases in between. The CDR3 loop spans 13 amino acids. Germline lookup yields CDR1 MNHNY and CDR2 SVGAGI (reference sequence).

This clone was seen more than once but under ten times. CDR3 coding DNA: TGTGCCAGTGAAGAGGCTCAAAACTCGTACAATGAGCAGTTCTTC. Its protein product is CASEEAQNSYNEQFF. The chain joins TRBV9 to TRBJ2-1; D remains unclear. Trimming cost V 8 bases and J 4 bases, with 19 bases left between them. The CDR3 runs 15 residues. Per germline, CDR1 SGDLS and CDR2 YYNGEE.

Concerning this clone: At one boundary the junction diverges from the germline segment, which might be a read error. Here the CDR3 reads CASREDSYSYEQYF. CDR3 nucleotide sequence: TGTGCCAGCAGAGAAGACAGTTACTCCTACGAGCAGTACTTC. The chain links TRBV2 to TRBJ2-7, with D possibly TRBD1 on 5 matching bases. The CDR3 contains 14 residues. Germline loops: CDR1 SNHLY, CDR2 FYNNEI.

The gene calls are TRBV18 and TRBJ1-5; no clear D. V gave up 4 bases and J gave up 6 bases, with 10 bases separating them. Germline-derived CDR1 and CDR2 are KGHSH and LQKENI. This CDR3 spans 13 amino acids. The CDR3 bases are TGTGCCAGCTCACGCGGAGAGGGTCAGCCCCAGCATTTT. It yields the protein CASSRGEGQPQHF.

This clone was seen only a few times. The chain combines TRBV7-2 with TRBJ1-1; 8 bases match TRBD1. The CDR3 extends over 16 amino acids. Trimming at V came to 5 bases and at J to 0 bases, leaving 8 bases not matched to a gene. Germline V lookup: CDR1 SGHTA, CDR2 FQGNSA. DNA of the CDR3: TGTGCCAGCAGCCTCGGTAACAGGGGGATGAACACTGAAGCTTTCTTT. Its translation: CASSLGNRGMNTEAFF. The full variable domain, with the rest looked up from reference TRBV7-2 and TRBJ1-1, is GAGVSQSPSNKVTEKGKDVELRCDPISGHTALYWYRQSLGQGLEFLIYFQGNSAPDKSGLPSDRFSAERTGGSVSTLTIQRTQQEDSAVYLCASSLGNRGMNTEAFFGQGTRLTVV.

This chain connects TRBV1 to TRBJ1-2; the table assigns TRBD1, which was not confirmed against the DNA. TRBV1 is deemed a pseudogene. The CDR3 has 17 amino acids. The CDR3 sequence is CTSSQEGVGQGDYGYTF. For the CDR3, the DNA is TGCACCAGCAGCCAAGAAGGTGTCGGACAGGGAGACTATGGCTACACCTTC.

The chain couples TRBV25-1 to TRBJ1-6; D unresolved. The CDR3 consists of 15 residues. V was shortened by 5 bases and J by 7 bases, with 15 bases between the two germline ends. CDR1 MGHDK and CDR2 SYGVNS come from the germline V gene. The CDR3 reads CASSLRGAGNSPLHF. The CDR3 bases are TGTGCCAGCAGTCTGCGAGGCGCGGGGAATTCACCCCTCCACTTT.

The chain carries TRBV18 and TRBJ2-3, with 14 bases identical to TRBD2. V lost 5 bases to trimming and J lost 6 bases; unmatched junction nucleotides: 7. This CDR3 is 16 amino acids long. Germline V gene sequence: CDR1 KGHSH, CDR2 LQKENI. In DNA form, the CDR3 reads TGTGCCAGCTCATCTGGGACTAGCGGGAGTAGTGATACGCAGTATTTT. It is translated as CASSSGTSGSSDTQYF.

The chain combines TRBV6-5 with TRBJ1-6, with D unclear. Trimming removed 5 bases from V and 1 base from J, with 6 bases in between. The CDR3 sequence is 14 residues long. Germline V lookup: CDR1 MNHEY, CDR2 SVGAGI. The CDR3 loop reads CASSIKSYNSPLHF. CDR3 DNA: TGTGCCAGCAGTATAAAATCCTATAATTCACCCCTCCACTTT.

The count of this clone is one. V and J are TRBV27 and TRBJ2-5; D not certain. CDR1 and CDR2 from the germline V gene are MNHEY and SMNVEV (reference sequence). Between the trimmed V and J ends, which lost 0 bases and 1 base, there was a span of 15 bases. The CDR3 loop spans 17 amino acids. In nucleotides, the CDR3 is TGTGCCAGCAGTTTATCGATATCCCCCCCAGGCCAAGAGACCCAGTACTTC. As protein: CASSLSISPPGQETQYF.

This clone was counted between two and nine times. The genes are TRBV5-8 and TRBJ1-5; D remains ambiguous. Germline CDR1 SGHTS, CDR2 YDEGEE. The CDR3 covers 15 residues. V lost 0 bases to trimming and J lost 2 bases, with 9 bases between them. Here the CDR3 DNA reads TGTGCCAGCAGCTTGGCCATCCGGGGCAATCAGCCCCAGCATTTT. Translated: CASSLAIRGNQPQHF.

The CDR3 region has the DNA TGTGCCAGCAGTCGAGTTTTTATCGAGCAGTACTTC. It is translated as CASSRVFIEQYF. The chain couples TRBV7-9 to TRBJ2-7; no reliable D call. CDR1 and CDR2 (germline): SEHNR, FQNEAQ (reference sequence). The germline V and J ends were trimmed by 6 bases and 6 bases, with 12 bases remaining between them. This CDR3 has 12 amino acids.

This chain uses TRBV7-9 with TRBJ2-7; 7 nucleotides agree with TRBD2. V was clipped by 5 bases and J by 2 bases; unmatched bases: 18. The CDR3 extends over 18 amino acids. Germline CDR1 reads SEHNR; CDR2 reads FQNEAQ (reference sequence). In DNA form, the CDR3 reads TGTGCCAGCAGCGCAGTCACTCCCCGGGACTACGGTCCCTACGAGCAGTACTTC. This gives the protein CASSAVTPRDYGPYEQYF. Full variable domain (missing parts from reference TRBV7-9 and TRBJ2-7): DTGVSQNPRHKITKRGQNVTFRCDPISEHNRLYWYRQTLGQGPEFLTYFQNEAQLEKSRLLSDRFSAERPKGSFSTLEIQRTEQGDSAMYLCASSAVTPRDYGPYEQYFGPGTRLTVT.

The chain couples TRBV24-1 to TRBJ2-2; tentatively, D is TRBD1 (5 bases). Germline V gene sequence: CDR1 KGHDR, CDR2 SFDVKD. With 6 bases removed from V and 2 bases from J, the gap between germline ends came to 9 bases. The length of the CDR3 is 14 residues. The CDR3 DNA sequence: TGTGCCACCAGTCACAGGCTAAACACCGGGGAGCTGTTTTTT. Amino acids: CATSHRLNTGELFF.

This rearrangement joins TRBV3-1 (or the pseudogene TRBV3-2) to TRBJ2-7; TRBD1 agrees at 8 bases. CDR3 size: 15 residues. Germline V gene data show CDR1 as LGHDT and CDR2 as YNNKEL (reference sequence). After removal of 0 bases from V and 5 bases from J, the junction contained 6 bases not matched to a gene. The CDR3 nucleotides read TGTGCCAGCAGCCAAGATAGGGACAGGTCCCACGAGCAGTACTTC. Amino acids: CASSQDRDRSHEQYF.

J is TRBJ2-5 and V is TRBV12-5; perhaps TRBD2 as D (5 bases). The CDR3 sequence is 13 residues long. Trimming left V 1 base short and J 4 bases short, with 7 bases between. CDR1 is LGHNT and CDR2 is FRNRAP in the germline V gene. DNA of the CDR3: TGTGCTAGTGGTTTGGCCGGGGTAGAGACCCAGTACTTC. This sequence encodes CASGLAGVETQYF.

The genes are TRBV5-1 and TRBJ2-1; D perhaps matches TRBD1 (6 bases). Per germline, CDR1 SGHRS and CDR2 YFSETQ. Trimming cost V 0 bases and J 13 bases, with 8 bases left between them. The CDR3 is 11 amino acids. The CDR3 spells CASSLETGQFF. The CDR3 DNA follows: TGCGCCAGCAGCTTGGAGACAGGTCAGTTCTTC.

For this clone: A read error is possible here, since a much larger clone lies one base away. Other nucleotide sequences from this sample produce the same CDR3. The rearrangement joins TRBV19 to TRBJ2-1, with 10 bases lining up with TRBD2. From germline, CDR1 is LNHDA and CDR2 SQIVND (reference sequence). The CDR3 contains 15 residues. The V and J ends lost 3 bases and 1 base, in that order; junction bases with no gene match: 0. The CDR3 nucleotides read TGTGCCAGTAGTATGACTAGCGGGTCCTACAATGAGCAGTTCTTC. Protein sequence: CASSMTSGSYNEQFF.

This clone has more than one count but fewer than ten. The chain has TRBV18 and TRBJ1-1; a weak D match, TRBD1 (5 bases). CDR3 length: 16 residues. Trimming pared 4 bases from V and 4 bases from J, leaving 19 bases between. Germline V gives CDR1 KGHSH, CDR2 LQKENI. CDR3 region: CASSLKPQGRGTEAFF. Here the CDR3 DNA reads TGTGCCAGCTCACTTAAGCCCCAGGGCCGCGGCACTGAAGCTTTCTTT.

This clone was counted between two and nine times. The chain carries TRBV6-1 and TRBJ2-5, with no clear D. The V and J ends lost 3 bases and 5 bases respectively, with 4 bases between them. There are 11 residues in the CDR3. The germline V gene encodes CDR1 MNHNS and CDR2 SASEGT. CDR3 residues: CASSDRETQYF. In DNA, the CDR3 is TGTGCCAGCAGTGACCGGGAGACCCAGTACTTC.

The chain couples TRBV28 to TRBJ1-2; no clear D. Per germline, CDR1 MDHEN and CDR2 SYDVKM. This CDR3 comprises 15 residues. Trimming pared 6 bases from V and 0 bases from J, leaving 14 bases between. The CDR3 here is CASSPRGKANYGYTF. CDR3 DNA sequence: TGTGCCAGCAGCCCTCGCGGGAAAGCTAACTATGGCTACACCTTC.

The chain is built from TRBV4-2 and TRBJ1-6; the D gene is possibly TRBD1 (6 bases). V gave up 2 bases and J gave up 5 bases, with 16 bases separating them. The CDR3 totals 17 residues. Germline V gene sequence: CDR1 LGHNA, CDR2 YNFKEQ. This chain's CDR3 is CASSQPGQGIHNSPLHF. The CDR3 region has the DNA TGTGCCAGCAGCCAACCCGGCCAGGGGATTCATAATTCACCCCTCCACTTT.

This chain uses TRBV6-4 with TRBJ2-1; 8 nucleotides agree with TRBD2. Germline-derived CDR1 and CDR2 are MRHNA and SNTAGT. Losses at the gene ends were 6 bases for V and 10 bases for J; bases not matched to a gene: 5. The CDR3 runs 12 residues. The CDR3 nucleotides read TGTGCCAGCAGCGCGGGAGGCGTGGAGCAGTTCTTC. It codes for CASSAGGVEQFF.

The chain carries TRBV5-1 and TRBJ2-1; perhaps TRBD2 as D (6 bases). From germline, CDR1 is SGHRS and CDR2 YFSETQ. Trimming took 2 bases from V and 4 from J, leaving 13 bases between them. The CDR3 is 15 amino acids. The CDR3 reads CASSFGGSGYNEQFF. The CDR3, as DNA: TGCGCCAGCAGCTTTGGGGGGAGCGGGTACAATGAGCAGTTCTTC.

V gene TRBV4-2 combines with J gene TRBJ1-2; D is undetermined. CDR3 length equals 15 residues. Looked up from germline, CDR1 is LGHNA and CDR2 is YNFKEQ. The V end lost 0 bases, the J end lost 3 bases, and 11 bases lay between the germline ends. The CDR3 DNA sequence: TGTGCCAGCAGCCAAGATTTGGCGGCGGACTATGGCTACACCTTC. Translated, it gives CASSQDLAADYGYTF.

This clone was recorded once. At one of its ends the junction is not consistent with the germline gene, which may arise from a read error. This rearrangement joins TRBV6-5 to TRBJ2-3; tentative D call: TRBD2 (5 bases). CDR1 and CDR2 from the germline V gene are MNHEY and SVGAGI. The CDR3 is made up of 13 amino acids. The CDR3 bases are TGTGCCAGCAGTTACCTCAGTAGCGAAACTCACGTATTT. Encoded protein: CASSYLSSETHVF.

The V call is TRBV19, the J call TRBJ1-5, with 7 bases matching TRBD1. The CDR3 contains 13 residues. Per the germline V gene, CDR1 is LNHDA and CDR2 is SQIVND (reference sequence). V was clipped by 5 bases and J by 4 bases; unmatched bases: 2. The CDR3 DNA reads TGTGCCAGTAGTGCACAGGGGAATCAGCCCCAGCATTTT. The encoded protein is CASSAQGNQPQHF. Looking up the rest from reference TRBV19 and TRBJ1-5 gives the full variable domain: DGGITQSPKYLFRKEGQNVTLSCEQNLNHDAMYWYRQDPGQGLRLIYYSQIVNDFQKGDIAEGYSVSREKKESFPLTVTSAQKNPTAFYLCASSAQGNQPQHFGDGTRLSIL.